These T cell receptor beta chains were read from a single sample in a study of blood T cell repertoires in COVID-19. TCRdb's table, derived via immunoSEQ multiplex PCR, lists solely in-frame clones and lacks some. The sample gives tens of thousands of clones, 90% of which show up once; approximately 6% is in the top ten. Sequencing used peripheral blood. These receptors were taken from a man aged 40-49 years with acute or convalescent COVID-19. CDR3s include the opening cysteine and the closing phenylalanine or tryptophan. A D gene is named only where the DNA matches it firmly. Size values are once, few and many counts, or a class for expanded clones, and some rows have none.

TRBV5-4	TRBJ1-2	NA	NA	CASSLDRPYGYTF	TGTGCCAGCAGCTTGGACAGACCATATGGCTACACCTTC
TRBV11-2	TRBJ1-1	NA	NA	CASSLGAGVNTEAFF	TGTGCCAGCAGCTTAGGTGCGGGGGTGAACACTGAAGCTTTCTTT
TRBV5-1	TRBJ2-2	NA	TRBD2	CASSPNSGRGTGELFF	TGCGCCAGCAGCCCCAATAGCGGGAGAGGGACCGGGGAGCTGTTTTTT
TRBV19	TRBJ2-5	NA	NA	CASSISGSGYQETQYF	TGTGCCAGTAGTATAAGCGGCAGCGGGTACCAAGAGACCCAGTACTTC
TRBV9	TRBJ2-1	NA	TRBD2	CASSPWAGGYNEQFF	TGTGCCAGCAGCCCGTGGGCGGGAGGGTACAATGAGCAGTTCTTC
TRBV15	TRBJ2-2	NA	TRBD2	CATSRETSGINTGELFF	TGTGCCACCAGCAGAGAGACTAGCGGGATTAACACCGGGGAGCTGTTTTTT
TRBV5-5	TRBJ1-1	NA	NA	CASSRLAGMNTEAFF	TGTGCCAGCAGCCGACTGGCGGGGATGAACACTGAAGCTTTCTTT
TRBV5-5	TRBJ1-6	NA	TRBD1	CASSLRQGNSPLHF	TGTGCCAGCAGCCTCCGACAGGGTAATTCACCCCTCCACTTT
TRBV25-1	TRBJ2-7	NA	TRBD2	CASGTSGSPHPEQYF	TGTGCCAGCGGGACTAGCGGGAGTCCCCATCCCGAGCAGTACTTC
TRBV2	TRBJ1-1	NA	NA	CASSDRWVNTEAFF	TGTGCCAGCAGCGACAGGTGGGTGAACACTGAAGCTTTCTTT
TRBV19	TRBJ1-2	NA	NA	CASSMTGQANYGYTF	TGTGCCAGTAGTATGACAGGACAAGCTAACTATGGCTACACCTTC
TRBV15	TRBJ1-2	NA	NA	CATSAKLEDNYGYTF	TGTGCCACCAGCGCCAAACTAGAGGATAACTATGGCTACACCTTC
TRBV7-2	TRBJ1-2	few	NA	CASSLSGVYGYTF	TGTGCCAGCAGCTTATCCGGGGTGTATGGCTACACCTTC
TRBV6-5	TRBJ1-1	NA	TRBD1	CASRGTGAMNTEAFF	TGTGCCAGCAGAGGGACAGGGGCGATGAACACTGAAGCTTTCTTT
TRBV5-1	TRBJ2-1	NA	TRBD2	CASSRREGLGDNEQFF	TGCGCCAGCAGCCGGCGGGAGGGCCTGGGTGACAATGAGCAGTTCTTC
TRBV9	TRBJ1-2	NA	TRBD1	CASSERTGLTF	TGTGCCAGCAGCGAGCGGACAGGGCTCACCTTC
TRBV6-5	TRBJ1-1	NA	NA	CASWKGDYMNTEAFF	TGTGCCAGCTGGAAAGGGGACTACATGAACACTGAAGCTTTCTTT
TRBV7-2	TRBJ2-7	NA	TRBD2	CASSQPALAGNFEQYF	TGTGCCAGCAGCCAACCTGCGCTAGCGGGAAATTTCGAGCAGTACTTC
TRBV7-9	TRBJ2-2	NA	TRBD1	CASRRDRGHQNTGELFF	TGTGCCAGCCGCCGCGACAGGGGGCATCAAAACACCGGGGAGCTGTTTTTT
TRBV9	TRBJ2-1	NA	TRBD1	CASSFRQGALAEQFF	TGTGCCAGCAGCTTCCGACAGGGGGCGCTAGCTGAGCAGTTCTTC
TRBV7-2	TRBJ2-1	NA	NA	CASSLGGSSAYEQFF	TGTGCCAGCAGCTTAGGGGGTTCTAGCGCGTATGAGCAGTTCTTC
TRBV5-1	TRBJ2-3	NA	TRBD2	CASSLSSGGPSFSTDTQYF	TGCGCCAGCAGCTTGTCGTCGGGAGGGCCCTCCTTTAGCACAGATACGCAGTATTTT
TRBV12-3/TRBV12-4	TRBJ2-1	once	TRBD2	CASTGTSGEQFF	TGTGCCAGTACCGGGACTAGCGGTGAGCAGTTCTTC
TRBV18	TRBJ2-2	few	TRBD2	CASSPRTSGSWTGELFF	TGTGCCAGCTCACCAAGGACTAGCGGGAGCTGGACCGGGGAGCTGTTTTTT
TRBV14	TRBJ1-1	NA	NA	CASSHGVTQSAEAFF	TGTGCCAGCAGCCACGGGGTGACACAGAGCGCTGAAGCTTTCTTT